These 32 T cell receptor beta chains share one sample of origin, sequenced in a study of T cells in women clearing cervical HPV infection. Using immunoSEQ multiplex PCR, the repertoire was profiled, and TCRdb retains in-frame clones only, with some absent. The table lists approximately 41,000 clones. The sample comprised blood buffy coat. The receptors stem from a woman between 18 and 69 years old with a cervical HPV16 infection that either progressed to CIN3+ or cleared (not recorded which).

On this clone: The read ends 3 residues shy of where the CDR3 ends; the end is completed using the germline J gene. V gene TRBV19 combines with J gene TRBJ2-1; 9 positions match TRBD1. V was clipped by 3 bases and J by 8 bases; unmatched bases: 17. CDR3 size: 18 residues. Germline values: CDR1 LNHDA, CDR2 SQIVND (reference sequence). CDR3 DNA, as far as it was read: TGTGCCAGTAGTATTCCTGGGACAGGGAACACACGTAACGATGAG. Translating it yields CASSIPGTGNTRNDE. The complete CDR3 sequence is CASSIPGTGNTRNDEQFF. Full variable domain (outside the CDR3, taken from reference TRBV19 and TRBJ2-1): DGGITQSPKYLFRKEGQNVTLSCEQNLNHDAMYWYRQDPGQGLRLIYYSQIVNDFQKGDIAEGYSVSREKKESFPLTVTSAQKNPTAFYLCASSIPGTGNTRNDEQFFGPGTRLTVL.

Partial CDR3 DNA: TGTGCCAGCTCACCTTTGGACAGCTCCTACGAG. This codes for CASSPLDSSYE. The CDR3 in its entirety is CASSPLDSSYEQYF. The chain has TRBV18 and TRBJ2-7; possible D gene TRBD1, 6 bases. The CDR3 end is not reached by the read, which stops 3 residues before it; the germline J gene fills it in. Trimming stripped 3 bases from V and 0 bases from J, with 9 bases between. The CDR3 is made up of 14 amino acids. CDR1 is KGHSH, CDR2 LQKENI, per germline. Filled out from reference TRBV18 and TRBJ2-7, the complete variable domain reads NAGVMQNPRHLVRRRGQEARLRCSPMKGHSHVYWYRQLPEEGLKFMVYLQKENIIDESGMPKERFSAEFPKEGPSILRIQQVVRGDSAAYFCASSPLDSSYEQYFGPGTRLTVT.

As regards this clone: The read comes to an end 3 residues before the CDR3 does, leaving the germline J gene to fill in the end. The rearrangement links TRBV20-1 to TRBJ2-4; 10 positions agree with TRBD2. The CDR3 covers 14 residues. Germline V lookup: CDR1 DFQATT, CDR2 SNEGSKA (reference sequence). V was pared by 4 bases and J by 7 bases, with 7 bases of the junction left unmatched. CDR3 amino acids: CSATRSGGANIQYF. The CDR3 bases that were read are TGCAGTGCTACAAGAAGCGGGGGGGCCAACATT.

Comment on this clone: The read finishes 3 residues shy of the CDR3 end, and the germline J gene is used to complete it. V gene TRBV29-1 combines with J gene TRBJ1-1; D possibly corresponds to TRBD1 (6 bases). This CDR3 is built from 14 residues. The V gene lost 2 bases and the J gene lost 1 base, with 11 bases spanning the gap. Looked up from germline, CDR1 is SQVTM and CDR2 is ANQGSEA. The CDR3 DNA, read in part, is TGCAGCGTTGAACGGGACACGGCGAACACTGAA. This encodes CSVERDTANTE. Given in full, the CDR3 is CSVERDTANTEAFF.

As for this clone: The read ends 3 residues before the CDR3 terminus; that terminus is restored from the germline J gene. This chain joins TRBV10-3 and TRBJ1-5, with 9 nucleotides matching TRBD1. In germline, CDR1 is ENHRY, CDR2 SYGVKD. Unmatched junction bases numbered 3, after V lost 6 bases and J lost 0 bases. CDR3 length: 15 residues. Partial CDR3 DNA: TGTGCCATCAGCAGGACAGGGGCTAGCAATCAGCCC. The encoded protein is CAISRTGASNQP. The entire CDR3 is CAISRTGASNQPQHF.

Points on this clone: The read terminates 3 residues before the CDR3 end, so the remaining end is supplied by the germline J gene. The chain recombines TRBV27 with TRBJ2-3; D ambiguous. Looked up from germline, CDR1 is MNHEY and CDR2 is SMNVEV (reference sequence). CDR3 size: 12 residues. With 6 bases removed from V and 2 bases from J, the gap between germline ends came to 6 bases. CDR3 sequence reads: CASSLFTDTQYF. CDR3 DNA, as far as it was read: TGTGCCAGCAGCCTCTTCACAGATACG.

As regards this clone: Read data end 3 residues before the CDR3 end; the end is taken from the germline J gene. Within the sample, other DNA sequences also encode this same CDR3. The chain uses TRBV4-1 and TRBJ2-2, with D possibly being TRBD1 (6 bases). This CDR3 contains 15 residues. V was pared by 4 bases and J by 1 base, with 10 bases between. CDR1 is MGHRA and CDR2 is YSYEKL in the germline V gene. CDR3 sequence reads: CASSRPGQNTGELFF. CDR3 DNA, as far as it was read: TGCGCCAGCAGCCGGCCGGGACAGAACACCGGGGAG.

Comment on this clone: Read coverage stops 3 residues before the CDR3 terminus; the germline J gene supplies the remainder. The chain joins TRBV20-1 to TRBJ2-2, with TRBD2 as a possible D gene (6 bases). This CDR3 region has 15 residues. With 0 bases removed from V and 3 bases from J, the gap between germline ends came to 11 bases. CDR1 is DFQATT and CDR2 is SNEGSKA in the germline V gene (reference sequence). The DNA read from the CDR3 is TGCAGTGCTAGAGAGGGGACTGTATACACCGGGGAG. This encodes CSAREGTVYTGE. From start to end, the CDR3 is CSAREGTVYTGELFF.

Of note for this clone: The read comes to an end 3 residues before the CDR3 does, leaving the germline J gene to fill in the end. The rearrangement links TRBV6-4 to TRBJ2-1; 10 bases are a match to TRBD2. The germline CDR1 and CDR2 sequences are MRHNA and SNTAGT. After removal of 0 bases from V and 6 bases from J, the junction contained 8 bases not matched to a gene. The CDR3 is 17 residues long. The CDR3 loop reads CASSDSISAGGVNEQFF. The CDR3 bases that were read are TGTGCCAGCAGTGACTCGATTTCAGCGGGAGGGGTCAATGAG.

A remark on this clone: The observed sequence ends 3 residues before the CDR3 terminus, with the missing tail filled in from the germline J gene. The chain carries TRBV7-3 and TRBJ2-1, with TRBD2 identical over 7 bases. Germline assignment: CDR1 SGHTA and CDR2 FQGTGA. This CDR3 spans 15 amino acids. The V segment lost 2 bases and the J segment 8 bases; nucleotides outside the gene matches: 9. CDR3 DNA, as far as it was read: TGTGCCAGCAGCTTAGTCGGCGGGAGTGAGGATGAG. Protein sequence: CASSLVGGSEDE. The entire CDR3 reads CASSLVGGSEDEQFF.

In the case of this clone: The CDR3 end is not reached by the read, which stops 3 residues before it; the germline J gene fills it in. The V gene is TRBV19, the J gene TRBJ1-1; D is ambiguous. The V and J ends lost 5 bases and 1 base respectively, with 14 bases between them. Germline assignment: CDR1 LNHDA and CDR2 SQIVND (reference sequence). The CDR3 totals 15 residues. CDR3 DNA, as far as it was read: TGTGCCAGTAGTCTCCTTCCACCGCGGAACACTGAA. Residues: CASSLLPPRNTE. The full CDR3 protein is CASSLLPPRNTEAFF.

A remark on this clone: The read stops 3 residues short of the end of the CDR3; the missing end is completed from the germline J gene. The rearrangement uses TRBV14 and TRBJ1-1; D might be TRBD1 (5 bases). Germline loops: CDR1 SGHDN, CDR2 FVKESK. V gave up 0 bases and J gave up 6 bases, with 8 bases separating them. This CDR3 spans 13 amino acids. The CDR3 spells CASSQDRGPEAFF. The covered CDR3 bases are TGTGCCAGCAGCCAAGATAGGGGTCCTGAA.

On this clone: The CDR3 end falls 3 residues outside the read, so it is completed with the germline J gene. V and J are TRBV5-6 and TRBJ2-3; D remains unclear. V was pared by 1 base and J by 8 bases, with 8 bases between. This CDR3 region has 12 residues. CDR1 is SGHDT and CDR2 is YYEEEE in the germline V gene. The CDR3 sequence: CASSLLQGTQYF. CDR3 DNA, as far as it was read: TGTGCCAGCAGCTTGTTGCAAGGTACG.

Turning to this clone: The read falls 3 residues short of the CDR3 end, and the missing part is taken from the germline J gene. The chain has TRBV6-1 and TRBJ2-5; D tentatively reads TRBD1 or TRBD2 (5 bases each). V gave up 4 bases and J gave up 2 bases, with 8 bases separating them. Germline values: CDR1 MNHNS, CDR2 SASEGT. This CDR3 is 13 amino acids long. CDR3 bases read: TGTGCCAGCAGTGCCAGGGAGCAAGAGACC. Translating gives CASSAREQET. The whole CDR3 sequence reads CASSAREQETQYF.

To note about this clone: The CDR3 end is not reached by the read, which stops 3 residues before it; the germline J gene fills it in. The chain is built from TRBV7-6 and TRBJ1-2; 8 bases are shared with TRBD1. Germline V gives CDR1 SGHVS, CDR2 FNYEAQ. V lost 4 bases and J lost 4; bases outside the gene matches: 11. The CDR3 is made up of 16 amino acids. The sequenced CDR3 bases are TGTGCCAGCAGCTACGGACAGGGAGGCGTAGGCTATGGC. Encoded protein: CASSYGQGGVGYG. Given in full, the CDR3 is CASSYGQGGVGYGYTF. Drawing the rest from reference TRBV7-6 and TRBJ1-2, the complete variable domain is GAGVSQSPRYKVTKRGQDVALRCDPISGHVSLYWYRQALGQGPEFLTYFNYEAQQDKSGLPNDRFSAERPEGSISTLTIQRTEQRDSAMYRCASSYGQGGVGYGYTFGSGTRLTVV.

Of note for this clone: The read ends 3 residues shy of where the CDR3 ends; the end is completed using the germline J gene. The J gene is TRBJ2-7, the V gene TRBV29-1, with a tentative D call TRBD2 (6 bases). CDR1 and CDR2 (germline): SQVTM, ANQGSEA. Trimming removed 7 bases at V and 2 bases at J, with 9 bases between. The CDR3 is made up of 11 amino acids. CDR3 region: CSGGEAYEQYF. The part of the CDR3 DNA that was read is TGCAGCGGAGGGGAGGCCTACGAG.

As regards this clone: The read ends 3 residues early relative to the CDR3; the germline J gene fills the gap. The chain couples TRBV20-1 to TRBJ1-1; D may be TRBD1 (6 bases). There are 14 residues in the CDR3. The V gene's germline CDR1 is DFQATT and CDR2 SNEGSKA (reference sequence). V lost 2 bases to trimming and J lost 1 base, with 11 bases between them. This CDR3 reads CSARPGQPNTEAFF. The sequenced CDR3 bases are TGCAGTGCTAGACCTGGACAGCCGAACACTGAA.

About this clone: With the read ending 3 residues before the CDR3 end, the germline J gene is used to fill in that end. The rearrangement uses TRBV20-1 and TRBJ1-1, with 9 nucleotides matching TRBD1. The germline V gene encodes CDR1 DFQATT and CDR2 SNEGSKA (reference sequence). CDR3 size: 13 residues. J gave up 3 bases and V 3 bases, and 2 bases lay outside the gene matches. The CDR3 region is CSARTGGDTEAFF. CDR3 DNA, as far as it was read: TGCAGTGCTAGGACAGGGGGGGACACTGAA.

Regarding this clone: The read ends 3 residues shy of where the CDR3 ends; the end is completed using the germline J gene. The chain has TRBV20-1 and TRBJ2-1, with 12 positions matching TRBD2. V was clipped by 1 base and J by 3 bases; unmatched bases: 13. Germline V CDR1 and CDR2: DFQATT, SNEGSKA (reference sequence). There are 19 residues in the CDR3. The part of the CDR3 DNA that was read is TGCAGTGCTAGAGCCACCTCCGGACTAGCGGGAAGAGGCTACAATGAG. Its translation is CSARATSGLAGRGYNE. The full CDR3 reads CSARATSGLAGRGYNEQFF.

With respect to this clone: From the germline J gene comes the end of the CDR3, since the read stops 3 residues before it. The V gene is TRBV5-1, the J gene TRBJ2-3, with D tentatively TRBD2 (7 bases). The germline V gene encodes CDR1 SGHRS and CDR2 YFSETQ. V dropped 0 bases and J dropped 1 base, with 15 bases sitting between them. The CDR3 has 17 residues. The DNA read from the CDR3 is TGCGCCAGCAGCTTGGACGGGGGGCCGCAGGGCACAGATACG. Its protein product is CASSLDGGPQGTDT. The entire CDR3 is CASSLDGGPQGTDTQYF.

On this clone: The read halts 3 residues ahead of the CDR3 end, with the missing end drawn from the germline J gene. The chain recombines TRBV5-1 with TRBJ1-2, with TRBD1 as a possible D gene (5 bases). The germline V gene encodes CDR1 SGHRS and CDR2 YFSETQ. The CDR3 spans 15 residues. The part of the CDR3 DNA that was read is TGCGCCAGCGCCTATTTAAACCCAGGGAATCGGGGC. It is translated as CASAYLNPGNRG. The full CDR3 protein is CASAYLNPGNRGYTF.

Points on this clone: The DNA ends 3 residues before the CDR3 does, and the rest of the CDR3 is filled in from the germline J gene. The chain has TRBV20-1 and TRBJ1-1; D not resolved. CDR3 length equals 13 residues. V lost 4 bases and J 1 base, leaving 10 bases between the germline ends. Germline lookup yields CDR1 DFQATT and CDR2 SNEGSKA (reference sequence). CDR3 sequence: CSATLQANTEAFF. The sequenced part of the CDR3 DNA is TGCAGTGCTACTCTCCAGGCGAACACTGAA.

Notes on this clone: The CDR3 end lies 3 residues beyond the end of the read and is filled in from the germline J gene. This chain joins TRBV7-8 and TRBJ1-1; D gene uncertain. This CDR3 is built from 15 residues. Germline V gene sequence: CDR1 SGHVS, CDR2 FQNEAQ. Trimming shortened V by 3 bases and J by 0 bases, and 11 bases separated the two germline ends. The sequenced part of the CDR3 DNA is TGTGCCAGCAGCTTCAGGCCCACCATGAACACTGAA. It encodes CASSFRPTMNTE. The whole CDR3 region reads CASSFRPTMNTEAFF.

Points on this clone: Sequencing ends 3 residues short of the CDR3 end; the germline J gene provides the rest. V and J are TRBV7-3 and TRBJ1-1; D unclear. The germline V and J ends were trimmed by 5 bases and 3 bases, with 10 bases remaining between them. Germline CDR1 reads SGHTA; CDR2 reads FQGTGA. The CDR3 runs 13 residues. The DNA read from the CDR3 is TGTGCCAGCAGCCTCTCCGGGTACACTGAA. This sequence encodes CASSLSGYTE. The complete CDR3 protein is CASSLSGYTEAFF.

On this clone itself: With the read ending 3 residues before the CDR3 end, the germline J gene is used to fill in that end. This rearrangement joins TRBV29-1 to TRBJ1-2, with a tentative D call TRBD1 (5 bases). V was cut by 4 bases and J by 3 bases, with 6 bases left in between. The length of the CDR3 is 11 residues. Germline V gene lookup returns CDR1 SQVTM and CDR2 ANQGSEA. The CDR3 region is CSVVGDYGYTF. The covered CDR3 bases are TGCAGCGTTGTAGGGGACTATGGC.

Points on this clone: The CDR3 extends 3 residues past the end of the read, so its final part is completed from the germline J gene. The gene calls are TRBV7-9 and TRBJ1-2, with TRBD1 as a possible D gene (6 bases). V lost 1 base and J 4 bases, leaving 13 bases between the germline ends. The germline CDR1 and CDR2 sequences are SEHNR and FQNEAQ (reference sequence). The CDR3 is 15 residues long. Partial CDR3 DNA: TGTGCCAGCAGCTTAGGCAGGGGCTCAGCCTATGGC. Translating gives CASSLGRGSAYG. Given in full, the CDR3 is CASSLGRGSAYGYTF. Full variable domain (outside the CDR3, taken from reference TRBV7-9 and TRBJ1-2): DTGVSQNPRHKITKRGQNVTFRCDPISEHNRLYWYRQTLGQGPEFLTYFQNEAQLEKSRLLSDRFSAERPKGSFSTLEIQRTEQGDSAMYLCASSLGRGSAYGYTFGSGTRLTVV.

With respect to this clone: Coverage ceases 3 residues before the CDR3 finishes, and the germline J gene fills in the end. The V call is TRBV7-9, the J call TRBJ2-2, with TRBD2 matching 8 bases. The CDR3 loop spans 15 amino acids. The germline CDR1 and CDR2 sequences are SEHNR and FQNEAQ (reference sequence). The trim removed 6 bases at V and 0 bases at J, leaving 3 bases unmatched. CDR3: CASRGGLANTGELFF. The covered CDR3 bases are TGTGCCAGCAGGGGGGGACTAGCGAACACCGGGGAG.

Worth noting for this clone: Read coverage stops 3 residues before the CDR3 terminus; the germline J gene supplies the remainder. The rearrangement links TRBV5-1 to TRBJ1-1; D not resolved. V shed 4 bases and J shed 1 base, with 11 bases lying between them. Germline V CDR1 and CDR2: SGHRS, YFSETQ. This CDR3 has 14 residues. Partial CDR3 DNA: TGCGCCAGCAGCCCGGTGGTGTCGAACACTGAA. Amino acid sequence: CASSPVVSNTE. The entire CDR3 sequence reads CASSPVVSNTEAFF.

To note about this clone: The read halts 3 residues ahead of the CDR3 end, with the missing end drawn from the germline J gene. The genes are TRBV19 and TRBJ2-1; 9 bases match TRBD2. Germline CDR1 and CDR2: LNHDA and SQIVND (reference sequence). This CDR3 has 13 residues. The V gene end was trimmed by 8 bases and the J gene end by 7 bases; junction bases not matched to a gene: 6. The DNA read from the CDR3 is TGTGCCAGTGGAATTAGCGGGAGTAATGAG. Its translation is CASGISGSNE. Given in full, the CDR3 is CASGISGSNEQFF.

For this clone: The read finishes 3 residues shy of the CDR3 end, and the germline J gene is used to complete it. This chain links TRBV28 with TRBJ2-4; 11 bases fit TRBD2. This CDR3 region has 18 residues. Germline trimming cut 5 bases from V and 1 base from J; bases unmatched to any gene: 10. CDR1 MDHEN and CDR2 SYDVKM come from the germline V gene. CDR3 in amino acids: CASSLPTSGNEAKNIQYF. The covered CDR3 bases are TGTGCCAGCAGTCTACCGACTAGCGGGAACGAGGCCAAAAACATT.

A note on this clone: The read terminates 3 residues before the CDR3 end, so the remaining end is supplied by the germline J gene. The rearrangement links TRBV20-1 to TRBJ2-1; 9 positions match TRBD2. With V trimmed by 2 bases and J by 4 bases, 15 bases remained unmatched. The CDR3 totals 18 residues. Germline V gene sequence: CDR1 DFQATT, CDR2 SNEGSKA (reference sequence). CDR3 residues: CSARHLRGTSFGYNEQFF. The sequenced part of the CDR3 DNA is TGCAGTGCTAGACACTTAAGAGGGACTAGCTTTGGGTACAATGAG.

A word on this clone: The CDR3 goes on 3 residues after the read ends, and that part is filled in from the germline J gene. The rearrangement uses TRBV6-1 and TRBJ1-2; 7 nucleotides line up with TRBD1. Germline CDR1 is MNHNS and CDR2 is SASEGT. V trimming: 2 bases; J trimming: 4 bases; junction bases outside the gene matches: 7. The CDR3 runs 15 residues. The CDR3: CASSEPAGGSYGYTF. The sequenced part of the CDR3 DNA is TGTGCCAGCAGTGAACCGGCAGGGGGATCCTATGGC.